The rows below give T cell receptor beta chains drawn from one sample of a study of control samples from healthy donors and cancer patients. Here immunoSEQ multiplex PCR was the method, and the copy in TCRdb shows in-frame clones only, minus some. The sample carries about 130,000 clones, around 90% recorded once. The sequenced sample was blood. Receptor source: a man aged 18 to 35 in good health. Each CDR3 is given with its conserved first and last residue. The D gene is left open where the match is weak. A row's size may be missing; if present it is once, few, many or a size class.

J: TRBJ2-7; size: NA; V: TRBV5-1; D: TRBD1; CDR3: CASSPRTGSYEQYF; DNA: TGCGCCAGCAGCCCGCGGACAGGTTCCTACGAGCAGTACTTC
J: TRBJ2-7; size: NA; V: TRBV20-1; D: NA; CDR3: CSARDMGGQYF; DNA: TGCAGTGCTAGAGATATGGGGGGGCAGTACTTC
J: TRBJ2-3; size: NA; V: TRBV7-3; D: TRBD2; CDR3: CASSFRGGSTDTQYF; DNA: TGTGCCAGCAGCTTCCGGGGGGGCAGCACAGATACGCAGTATTTT
J: TRBJ1-2; size: NA; V: TRBV5-4; D: NA; CDR3: CASSSGTTLYGYTF; DNA: TGTGCCAGCAGCTCCGGGACAACACTCTATGGCTACACCTTC
J: TRBJ1-6; size: NA; V: TRBV2; D: NA; CDR3: CASSEGGMGNSPLHF; DNA: TGTGCCAGCAGTGAAGGAGGTATGGGGAATTCACCCCTCCACTTT
J: TRBJ2-5; size: NA; V: TRBV14; D: NA; CDR3: CASSQTLSGDEETQYF; DNA: TGTGCCAGCAGCCAAACTCTTTCAGGGGACGAAGAGACCCAGTACTTC
J: TRBJ1-2; size: once; V: TRBV7-3; D: NA; CDR3: CASSPGTAYGYTF; DNA: TGTGCCAGCAGCCCCGGGACGGCCTATGGCTACACCTTC
J: TRBJ1-4; size: NA; V: TRBV5-1; D: NA; CDR3: CASSLVRGGNEKLFF; DNA: TGCGCCAGCAGCTTGGTACGGGGCGGTAATGAAAAACTGTTTTTT
J: TRBJ1-1; size: NA; V: TRBV4-1; D: NA; CDR3: CASSRHEAAGTEAFF; DNA: TGCGCCAGCAGCCGCCACGAAGCCGCGGGGACTGAAGCTTTCTTT
J: TRBJ2-7; size: NA; V: TRBV12-3/TRBV12-4; D: TRBD2; CDR3: CASSQGTTYEQYF; DNA: TGTGCCAGCAGTCAAGGGACTACCTACGAGCAGTACTTC
J: TRBJ1-4; size: NA; V: TRBV7-9; D: NA; CDR3: CASRRATNEKLFF; DNA: TGTGCCAGCCGGCGTGCAACTAATGAAAAACTGTTTTTT
J: TRBJ2-2; size: NA; V: TRBV12-3/TRBV12-4; D: NA; CDR3: CASSPAGELFF; DNA: TGTGCCAGCAGCCCCGCCGGGGAGCTGTTTTTT
J: TRBJ2-1; size: NA; V: TRBV13; D: TRBD1; CDR3: CASGTGVNEQFF; DNA: TGTGCCAGCGGCACAGGGGTTAATGAGCAGTTCTTC
J: TRBJ2-1; size: few; V: TRBV4-1; D: NA; CDR3: CASSQESENEQFF; DNA: TGCGCCAGCAGCCAAGAGTCCGAGAATGAGCAGTTCTTC
J: TRBJ2-1; size: NA; V: TRBV7-2; D: TRBD2; CDR3: CASSLVGGGDRHEQFF; DNA: TGTGCCAGCAGCTTAGTAGGCGGGGGGGACAGACATGAGCAGTTCTTC
J: TRBJ1-1; size: NA; V: TRBV6-5; D: TRBD1; CDR3: CASAQQGFNTEAFF; DNA: TGTGCCAGCGCCCAACAGGGGTTTAACACTGAAGCTTTCTTT
J: TRBJ1-6; size: NA; V: TRBV27; D: NA; CDR3: CASSFSGSIYNSPLHF; DNA: TGTGCCAGCAGTTTTTCCGGCAGTATCTATAATTCACCCCTCCACTTT
J: TRBJ2-1; size: once; V: TRBV30; D: NA; CDR3: CAWSVLGMRAYNEQFF; DNA: TGTGCCTGGAGTGTACTGGGGATGAGGGCGTACAATGAGCAGTTCTTC
J: TRBJ2-7; size: NA; V: TRBV29-1; D: TRBD1; CDR3: CSVLGKTGPQDEQYF; DNA: TGCAGCGTTTTGGGAAAGACAGGGCCCCAAGACGAGCAGTACTTC
J: TRBJ1-1; size: NA; V: TRBV15; D: NA; CDR3: CATSRDSRDLKAFF; DNA: TGTGCCACCAGCAGAGATTCTCGGGACCTTAAAGCTTTCTTT
J: TRBJ2-3; size: NA; V: TRBV29-1; D: TRBD2; CDR3: CSVEGTSFNTDTQYF; DNA: TGCAGCGTTGAAGGGACTAGCTTCAACACAGATACGCAGTATTTT
J: TRBJ2-1; size: NA; V: TRBV27; D: NA; CDR3: CASSPSLDEQFF; DNA: TGTGCCAGCAGTCCAAGTTTGGATGAGCAGTTCTTC
J: TRBJ1-3; size: NA; V: TRBV19; D: TRBD1; CDR3: CASSLTGGMRNTIYF; DNA: TGTGCCAGTAGTTTGACAGGGGGCATGAGAAACACCATATATTTT
J: TRBJ2-3; size: NA; V: TRBV12-3/TRBV12-4; D: TRBD1; CDR3: CASRDRDTQYF; DNA: TGTGCCAGCAGGGACAGGGATACGCAGTATTTT
J: TRBJ2-3; size: NA; V: TRBV29-1; D: NA; CDR3: CSVEGPGDTQYF; DNA: TGCAGCGTTGAGGGTCCTGGGGATACGCAGTATTTT
J: TRBJ1-3; size: NA; V: TRBV6-5; D: NA; CDR3: CASRGDAEGRNTIYF; DNA: TGTGCCAGCAGAGGAGACGCCGAAGGGAGAAACACCATATATTTT
J: TRBJ1-4; size: NA; V: TRBV7-9; D: NA; CDR3: CASSLGPGKLFF; DNA: TGTGCCAGCAGCTTAGGCCCGGGAAAACTGTTTTTT
J: TRBJ1-5; size: NA; V: TRBV5-6; D: TRBD1; CDR3: CASSSGQGSLNQPQHF; DNA: TGTGCCAGCAGCTCGGGACAGGGGTCTCTTAATCAGCCCCAGCATTTT
J: TRBJ1-4; size: NA; V: TRBV30; D: NA; CDR3: CAWSGQGREKLFF; DNA: TGTGCCTGGAGTGGGCAGGGAAGGGAAAAACTGTTTTTT
J: TRBJ1-1; size: NA; V: TRBV5-5; D: NA; CDR3: CASSLGDRQPMNTEAFF; DNA: TGTGCCAGCAGCTTGGGAGACAGACAACCCATGAACACTGAAGCTTTCTTT
J: TRBJ1-5; size: NA; V: TRBV10-3; D: NA; CDR3: CAISESKGNQPQHF; DNA: TGTGCCATCAGTGAGTCGAAGGGTAATCAGCCCCAGCATTTT
J: TRBJ2-7; size: NA; V: TRBV28; D: TRBD2; CDR3: CASSSSLSGGTYEQYF; DNA: TGTGCCAGCAGTTCAAGTCTAAGCGGGGGGACCTACGAGCAGTACTTC
J: TRBJ2-5; size: NA; V: TRBV10-2; D: NA; CDR3: CASSTDPLYQETQYF; DNA: TGCGCCAGCAGTACGGACCCGTTGTACCAAGAGACCCAGTACTTC
J: TRBJ1-2; size: few; V: TRBV3-1/TRBV3-2; D: NA; CDR3: CASSQGDRNDGYTF; DNA: TGTGCCAGCAGCCAAGGGGACCGGAATGATGGCTACACCTTC
J: TRBJ1-1; size: NA; V: TRBV7-8; D: TRBD1; CDR3: CASSQGQGTTEAFF; DNA: TGTGCCAGCAGCCAGGGACAGGGTACGACTGAAGCTTTCTTT
J: TRBJ2-1; size: once; V: TRBV5-1; D: NA; CDR3: CASSLGSPGSYNEQFF; DNA: TGCGCCAGCAGCTTGGGTAGCCCCGGCTCCTACAATGAGCAGTTCTTC
J: TRBJ1-3; size: NA; V: TRBV19; D: TRBD1; CDR3: CATRDRGPSSGNTIYF; DNA: TGTGCCACTCGGGACAGGGGTCCTAGCTCTGGAAACACCATATATTTT
J: TRBJ2-3; size: NA; V: TRBV9; D: NA; CDR3: CASSPSGHITDTQYF; DNA: TGTGCCAGCAGCCCCTCGGGACATATCACAGATACGCAGTATTTT
J: TRBJ1-4; size: once; V: TRBV30; D: NA; CDR3: CAWRSPVQGKLFF; DNA: TGTGCCTGGAGAAGCCCGGTGCAGGGAAAACTGTTTTTT
J: TRBJ2-3; size: NA; V: TRBV2; D: TRBD2; CDR3: CASRGGLAGYRPQYF; DNA: TGTGCCAGCAGGGGGGGACTAGCGGGATATCGGCCGCAGTATTTT
J: TRBJ1-2; size: NA; V: TRBV28; D: NA; CDR3: CASLSRGVEGYTF; DNA: TGTGCCAGCTTATCTCGAGGGGTGGAAGGCTACACCTTC
J: TRBJ2-1; size: once; V: TRBV11-3; D: NA; CDR3: CASSPRGAYEQFF; DNA: TGTGCCAGCAGCCCACGGGGAGCCTATGAGCAGTTCTTC
J: TRBJ2-2; size: NA; V: TRBV14; D: TRBD2; CDR3: CASSHRLAGGTGELFF; DNA: TGTGCCAGCAGCCACCGACTAGCGGGAGGCACCGGGGAGCTGTTTTTT
J: TRBJ2-3; size: NA; V: TRBV6-2/TRBV6-3; D: NA; CDR3: CASSDHRGDTQYF; DNA: TGTGCCAGCAGTGACCACCGGGGTGATACGCAGTATTTT
J: TRBJ2-5; size: NA; V: TRBV29-1; D: TRBD1; CDR3: CSAGPGGRETQYF; DNA: TGCAGCGCCGGTCCAGGGGGCCGGGAGACCCAGTACTTC
J: TRBJ2-3; size: NA; V: TRBV28; D: TRBD2; CDR3: CASNRGGSTDTQYF; DNA: TGTGCCAGCAACCGGGGGGGTAGCACAGATACGCAGTATTTT
J: TRBJ2-5; size: NA; V: TRBV14; D: NA; CDR3: CASSQGWSTTLQETQYF; DNA: TGTGCCAGCAGCCAAGGATGGTCGACGACCCTCCAAGAGACCCAGTACTTC
J: TRBJ1-3; size: NA; V: TRBV19; D: NA; CDR3: CASSIQGSSGNTIYF; DNA: TGTGCCAGTAGTATACAGGGCAGCTCTGGAAACACCATATATTTT
J: TRBJ1-1; size: NA; V: TRBV18; D: TRBD1; CDR3: CASSRLGTGRINTEAFF; DNA: TGTGCCAGCTCACGCCTCGGGACAGGGAGGATTAACACTGAAGCTTTCTTT
J: TRBJ1-2; size: NA; V: TRBV6-5; D: NA; CDR3: CASSLYGYTF; DNA: TGTGCCAGCAGCCTATATGGCTACACCTTC
J: TRBJ2-1; size: NA; V: TRBV29-1; D: TRBD2; CDR3: CSVSGLAEQFF; DNA: TGCAGCGTTTCTGGACTAGCCGAGCAGTTCTTC
J: TRBJ1-5; size: NA; V: TRBV6-5; D: TRBD1; CDR3: CASSSPGQGANQPQHF; DNA: TGTGCCAGCAGTTCTCCGGGACAGGGGGCCAATCAGCCCCAGCATTTT
J: TRBJ2-1; size: NA; V: TRBV19; D: TRBD2; CDR3: CASSIPGTSGYNEQFF; DNA: TGTGCCAGTAGTATCCCCGGGACTAGCGGATACAATGAGCAGTTCTTC
J: TRBJ2-5; size: NA; V: TRBV20-1; D: NA; CDR3: CSASQTGRAETQYF; DNA: TGCAGTGCTAGTCAAACAGGGAGGGCGGAGACCCAGTACTTC